The sequence of this T cell receptor (beta chain) was determined in a study of cytomegalovirus exposure and HLA in healthy donors (dated by TCRdb to about 2017). Background on the whole study: According to a later analysis, one platform produced both the roughly 130 validation repertoires and the roughly 650 repertoires of the first cohort. The study aimed to test whether cataloging public T cell receptors could reveal signatures of past pathogen exposure. To predict cytomegalovirus infection status, the study brought together high-throughput TCR immunosequencing, statistical association of individual TCRs with disease status, and machine learning. In addition to the first cohort of approximately 650 subjects, a separate validation cohort of 120 different subjects was used.

The receptor library was made with the immunoSEQ multiplex PCR assay. The paper's processing steps were these. A statistical classification framework was built to diagnose cytomegalovirus status from the catalog of TCR beta chain sequences. Drawn from immuneACCESS, this table holds only the in-frame rearrangements with V and J called that TCRdb kept. Clones are partly lost; checked studies trace under half to an unresolved V gene and leave the rest unexplained. Clone size and V and J calls were adopted from that table, with D and trimming inferred from the DNA. The sample table lists 90,000 to 130,000 clones, approximately 94% of them with a count of one. The ten largest clones capture 0.67% of the sample. On this clone itself: The target of this receptor is not known. There are no base qualities to consult, and no much larger clone falls within one base.

Study-wide conclusions, independent of this receptor: Three of the identified cytomegalovirus-associated TCR beta chains were confirmed in vitro to be specific for cytomegalovirus antigens. It was suggested by the authors that the approach could potentially be generalized to other disease states and immunological phenotypes. The classifier was reported to diagnose cytomegalovirus status with high specificity and sensitivity in both the original cohort and the validation cohort. The study gave a list of 150 to 200 TCR beta chains associated with cytomegalovirus. The validation cohort had no HLA typing available for a later analysis, so co-occurrence within that cohort was assessed over all 120 repertoires. Subsequent analysis determined that TCRs grouped into clusters in the first cohort also showed a tendency toward co-occurrence across the 120 or so validation repertoires, and 94% of cluster scores exceeded 0. Most TCR sequences were seen in very few donors, while some public TCRs were found in many individuals.

The donors were included in the validation cohort of some 120 subjects, a group kept apart from the roughly 730-subject first cohort. The sample comprised PBMCs. This clonotype was sampled from a woman in her late teens or twenties in good health and CMV-seronegative.

The CDR3 amino acid sequence is: CASSLGFSGYNEQFF. The nucleotide sequence reads as follows: TGTGCCAGCAGCTTAGGGTTTAGCGGATACAATGAGCAGTTCTTC. The sequence links TRBV11-2 to TRBJ2-1; a tentative D call is TRBD2 (6 bases match). The germline V gene gives CDR1 as SGHAT and CDR2 as FQNNGV. The V and J ends are trimmed by 1 base and 4 bases, leaving 11 bases between them. The CDR3 goes from the cysteine to the phenylalanine over 15 residues. The sequence is cut down to CDR3 DNA, 45 bases in frame from base 1.